The 10 T cell receptor beta chains in this list originate from one sample, sequenced in a study of OX40 agonist ivuxolimab in advanced cancers. TCRdb's copy holds only in-frame clones and misses some; the assay was immunoSEQ multiplex PCR. This sample has over 60,000 clones; 82% occur once, and the top ten carry roughly 6.3%. Specimen: CD4+ or CD8+ T cells sorted from blood, collected in a trial of the OX40 agonist ivuxolimab. The receptor source for this set is an adult with an advanced solid tumor such as melanoma, head and neck, liver or kidney cancer.

The chain has TRBV5-1 and TRBJ2-2; the D is unclear. The germline gives CDR1 SGHRS, CDR2 YFSETQ. V lost 4 bases and J lost 8, with 12 bases in between. This CDR3 comprises 13 residues. The CDR3 DNA is TGCGCCAGCAGCGCACAGATTAATGGGGAGCTGTTTTTT. It translates to CASSAQINGELFF.

The genes are TRBV2 and TRBJ2-1; TRBD2 agrees at 8 bases. CDR3 size: 13 residues. J was trimmed by 10 bases and V by 7 bases; bases with no gene match: 9. CDR1 is SNHLY, CDR2 FYNNEI, per germline. The CDR3 is CASMSGSPGEQFF. CDR3 coding DNA: TGTGCCAGCATGAGCGGGAGCCCGGGGGAGCAGTTCTTC.

The rearrangement uses TRBV4-2 and TRBJ2-2, with a weak D call TRBD2 (5 bases). CDR3 length: 17 residues. V gave up 1 base and J gave up 5 bases, with 17 bases separating them. Per the germline V gene, CDR1 is LGHNA and CDR2 is YNFKEQ. CDR3 protein: CASSQVSSLDATGELFF. The CDR3 nucleotides read TGTGCCAGCAGCCAAGTGTCTAGCTTAGATGCGACCGGGGAGCTGTTTTTT.

This clone was found once. This chain connects TRBV2 to TRBJ1-1, with D perhaps matching TRBD1 (6 bases). The CDR3 covers 12 residues. CDR1 is SNHLY and CDR2 is FYNNEI in the germline V gene. Deletions cut 6 bases from V and 5 bases from J, with 10 bases between. CDR3 in amino acids: CASRQGLTEAFF. The CDR3 DNA reads as TGTGCCAGCAGACAGGGTTTGACTGAAGCTTTCTTT.

This chain joins TRBV7-2 and TRBJ1-2, with D maybe TRBD1 (5 bases). This CDR3 is 13 amino acids long. Germline CDR1 and CDR2: SGHTA and FQGNSA. V was clipped by 6 bases and J by 1 base, with 9 bases between them. CDR3 residues: CASRGPNNYGYTF. The CDR3 nucleotides read TGTGCCAGCAGGGGACCGAATAACTATGGCTACACCTTC.

V is TRBV6-1 and J is TRBJ2-3; D is perhaps TRBD1 (6 bases). The germline V gene has CDR1 MNHNS and CDR2 SASEGT. There are 14 residues in the CDR3. Trimming pared 4 bases from V and 7 bases from J, leaving 15 bases between. The CDR3 loop is CASSARTAPYTQYF. In DNA form, the CDR3 reads TGTGCCAGCAGTGCTCGGACAGCACCTTATACGCAGTATTTT.

The chain couples TRBV18 to TRBJ1-2; no reliable D call. V lost 6 bases to trimming and J lost 5 bases, with 22 bases between them. This CDR3 contains 16 residues. Germline-derived CDR1 and CDR2 are KGHSH and LQKENI. Written as DNA, the CDR3 is TGTGCCAGCTCCCGAAGCCCCGGGTCGTTACATTATGGCTACACCTTC. Translation: CASSRSPGSLHYGYTF.

The chain is built from TRBV7-8 and TRBJ2-5; D might be TRBD1 (5 bases). Germline CDR1 and CDR2: SGHVS and FQNEAQ. The ends were cut back, 3 bases at V and 4 bases at J, with 9 bases in the middle. The CDR3 contains 13 residues. The CDR3 DNA follows: TGTGCCAGCAGCTTTCAGGGTATAGAGACCCAGTACTTC. Translation: CASSFQGIETQYF.

The chain uses TRBV2 and TRBJ2-1; D gene ambiguous. The germline V gene encodes CDR1 SNHLY and CDR2 FYNNEI. Deletions cut 3 bases from V and 4 bases from J, with 7 bases between. This CDR3 spans 13 amino acids. CDR3 residues: CASSEVAYNEQFF. The CDR3 nucleotides read TGTGCCAGCAGTGAGGTAGCATACAATGAGCAGTTCTTC. Using reference TRBV2 and TRBJ2-1 for the parts outside the CDR3, the full variable domain is EPEVTQTPSHQVTQMGQEVILRCVPISNHLYFYWYRQILGQKVEFLVSFYNNEISEKSEIFDDQFSVERPDGSNFTLKIRSTKLEDSAMYFCASSEVAYNEQFFGPGTRLTVL.

This clone was detected a few times. The J gene is TRBJ2-5, the V gene TRBV6-4, with 8 bases lining up with TRBD1. V lost 3 bases and J lost 5; bases outside the gene matches: 8. The germline V gene has CDR1 MRHNA and CDR2 SNTAGT. CDR3 size: 15 residues. CDR3: CASSENQGAGETQYF. Written as DNA, the CDR3 is TGTGCCAGCAGTGAGAATCAGGGGGCTGGGGAGACCCAGTACTTC.